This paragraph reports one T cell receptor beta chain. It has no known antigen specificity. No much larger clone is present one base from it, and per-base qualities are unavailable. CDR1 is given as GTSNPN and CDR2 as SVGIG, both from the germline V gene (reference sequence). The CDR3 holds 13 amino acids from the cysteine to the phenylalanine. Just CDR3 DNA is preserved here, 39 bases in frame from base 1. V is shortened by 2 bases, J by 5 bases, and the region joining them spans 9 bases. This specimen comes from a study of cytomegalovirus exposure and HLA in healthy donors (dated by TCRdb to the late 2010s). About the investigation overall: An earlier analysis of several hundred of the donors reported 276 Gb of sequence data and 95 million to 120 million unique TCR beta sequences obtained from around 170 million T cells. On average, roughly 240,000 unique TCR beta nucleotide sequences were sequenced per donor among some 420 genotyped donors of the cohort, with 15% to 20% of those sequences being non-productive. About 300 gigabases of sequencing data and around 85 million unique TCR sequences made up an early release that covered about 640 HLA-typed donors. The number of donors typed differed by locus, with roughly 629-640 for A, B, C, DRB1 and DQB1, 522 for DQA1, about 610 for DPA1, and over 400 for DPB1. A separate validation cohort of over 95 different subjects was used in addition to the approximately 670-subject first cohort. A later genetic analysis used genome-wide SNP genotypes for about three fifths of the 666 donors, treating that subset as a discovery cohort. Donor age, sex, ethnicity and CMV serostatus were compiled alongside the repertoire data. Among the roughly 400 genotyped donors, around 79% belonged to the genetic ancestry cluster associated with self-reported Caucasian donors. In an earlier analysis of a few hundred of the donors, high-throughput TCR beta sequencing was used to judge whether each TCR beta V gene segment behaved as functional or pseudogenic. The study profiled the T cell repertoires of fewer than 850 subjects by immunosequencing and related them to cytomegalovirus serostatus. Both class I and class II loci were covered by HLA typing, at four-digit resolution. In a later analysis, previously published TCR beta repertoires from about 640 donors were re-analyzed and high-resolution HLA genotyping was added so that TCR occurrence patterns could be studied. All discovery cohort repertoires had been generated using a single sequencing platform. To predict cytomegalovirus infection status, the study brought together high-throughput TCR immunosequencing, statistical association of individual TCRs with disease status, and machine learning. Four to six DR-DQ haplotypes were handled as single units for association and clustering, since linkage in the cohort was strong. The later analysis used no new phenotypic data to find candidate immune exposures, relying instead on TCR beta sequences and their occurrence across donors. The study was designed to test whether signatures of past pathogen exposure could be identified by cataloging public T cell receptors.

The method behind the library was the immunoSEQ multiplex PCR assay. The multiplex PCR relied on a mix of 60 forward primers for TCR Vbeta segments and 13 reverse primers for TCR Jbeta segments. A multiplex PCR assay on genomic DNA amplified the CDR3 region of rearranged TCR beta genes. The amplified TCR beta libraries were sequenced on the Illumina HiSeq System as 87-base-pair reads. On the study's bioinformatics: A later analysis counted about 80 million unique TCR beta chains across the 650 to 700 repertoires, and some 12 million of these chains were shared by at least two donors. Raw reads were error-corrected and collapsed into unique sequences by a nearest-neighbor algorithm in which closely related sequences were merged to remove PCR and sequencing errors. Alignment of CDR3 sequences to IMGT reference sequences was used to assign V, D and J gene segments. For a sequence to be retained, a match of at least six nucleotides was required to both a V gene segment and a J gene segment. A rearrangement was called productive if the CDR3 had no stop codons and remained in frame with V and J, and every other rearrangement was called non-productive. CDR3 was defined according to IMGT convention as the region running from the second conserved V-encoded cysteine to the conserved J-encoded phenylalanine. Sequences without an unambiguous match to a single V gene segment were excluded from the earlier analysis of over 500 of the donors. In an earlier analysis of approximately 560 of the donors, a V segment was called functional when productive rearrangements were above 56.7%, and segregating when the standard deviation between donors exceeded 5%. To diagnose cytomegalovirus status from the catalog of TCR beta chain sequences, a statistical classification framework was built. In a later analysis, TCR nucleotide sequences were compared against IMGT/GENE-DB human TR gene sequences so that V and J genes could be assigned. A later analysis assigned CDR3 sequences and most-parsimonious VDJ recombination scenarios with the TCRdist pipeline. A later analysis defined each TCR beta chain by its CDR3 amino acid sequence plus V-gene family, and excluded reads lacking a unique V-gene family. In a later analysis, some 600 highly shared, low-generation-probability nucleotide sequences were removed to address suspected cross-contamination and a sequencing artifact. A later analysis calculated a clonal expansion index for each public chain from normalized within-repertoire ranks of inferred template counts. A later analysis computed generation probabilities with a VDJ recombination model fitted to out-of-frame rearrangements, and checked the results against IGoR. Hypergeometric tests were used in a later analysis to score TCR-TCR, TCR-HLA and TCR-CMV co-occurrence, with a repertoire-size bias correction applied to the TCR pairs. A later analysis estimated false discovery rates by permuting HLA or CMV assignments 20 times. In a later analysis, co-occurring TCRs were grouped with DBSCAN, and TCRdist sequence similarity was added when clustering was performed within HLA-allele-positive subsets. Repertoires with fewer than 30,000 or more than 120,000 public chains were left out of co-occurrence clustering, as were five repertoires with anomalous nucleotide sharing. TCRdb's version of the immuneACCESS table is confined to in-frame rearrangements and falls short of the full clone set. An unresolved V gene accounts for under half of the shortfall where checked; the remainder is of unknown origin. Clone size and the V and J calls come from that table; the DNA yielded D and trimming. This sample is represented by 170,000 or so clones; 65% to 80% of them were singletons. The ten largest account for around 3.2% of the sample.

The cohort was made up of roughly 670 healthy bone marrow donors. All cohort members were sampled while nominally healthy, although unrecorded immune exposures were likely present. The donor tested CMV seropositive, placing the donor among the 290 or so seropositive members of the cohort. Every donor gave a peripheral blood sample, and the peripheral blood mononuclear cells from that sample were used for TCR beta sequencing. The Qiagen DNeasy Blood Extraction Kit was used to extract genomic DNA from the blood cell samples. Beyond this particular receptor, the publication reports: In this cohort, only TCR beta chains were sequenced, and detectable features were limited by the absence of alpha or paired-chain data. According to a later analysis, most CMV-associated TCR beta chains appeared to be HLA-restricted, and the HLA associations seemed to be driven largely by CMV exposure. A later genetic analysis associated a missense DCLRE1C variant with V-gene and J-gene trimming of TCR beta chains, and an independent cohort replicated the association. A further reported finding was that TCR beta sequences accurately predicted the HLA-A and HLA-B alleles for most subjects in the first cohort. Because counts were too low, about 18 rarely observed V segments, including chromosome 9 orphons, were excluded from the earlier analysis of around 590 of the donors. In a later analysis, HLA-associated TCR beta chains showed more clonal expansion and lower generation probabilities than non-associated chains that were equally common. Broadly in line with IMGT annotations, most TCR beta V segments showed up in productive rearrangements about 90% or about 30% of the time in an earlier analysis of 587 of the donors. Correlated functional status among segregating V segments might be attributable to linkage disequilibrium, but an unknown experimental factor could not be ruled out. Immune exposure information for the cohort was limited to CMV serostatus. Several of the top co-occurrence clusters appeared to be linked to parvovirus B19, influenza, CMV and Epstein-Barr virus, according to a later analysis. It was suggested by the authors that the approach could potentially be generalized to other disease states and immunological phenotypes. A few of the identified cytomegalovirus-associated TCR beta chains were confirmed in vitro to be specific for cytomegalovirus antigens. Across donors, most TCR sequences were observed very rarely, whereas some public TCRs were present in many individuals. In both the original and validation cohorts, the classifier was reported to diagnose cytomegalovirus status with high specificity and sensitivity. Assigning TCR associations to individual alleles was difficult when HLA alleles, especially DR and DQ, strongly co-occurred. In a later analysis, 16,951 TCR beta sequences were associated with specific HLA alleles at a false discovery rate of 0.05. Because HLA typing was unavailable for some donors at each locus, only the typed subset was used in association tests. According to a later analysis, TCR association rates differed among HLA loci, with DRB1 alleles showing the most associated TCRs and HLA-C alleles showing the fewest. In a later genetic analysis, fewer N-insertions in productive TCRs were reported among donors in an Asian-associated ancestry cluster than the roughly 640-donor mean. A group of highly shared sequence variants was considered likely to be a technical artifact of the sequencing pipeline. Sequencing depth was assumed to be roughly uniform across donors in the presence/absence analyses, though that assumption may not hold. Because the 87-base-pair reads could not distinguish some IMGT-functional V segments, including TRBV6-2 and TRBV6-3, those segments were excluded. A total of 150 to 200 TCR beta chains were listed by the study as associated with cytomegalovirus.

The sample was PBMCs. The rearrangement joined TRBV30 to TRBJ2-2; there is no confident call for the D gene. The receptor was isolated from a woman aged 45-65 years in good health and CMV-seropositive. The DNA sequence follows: TGTGCCTGGAGTAGATTAGCTACCGGGGAGCTGTTTTTT. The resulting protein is CAWSRLATGELFF.